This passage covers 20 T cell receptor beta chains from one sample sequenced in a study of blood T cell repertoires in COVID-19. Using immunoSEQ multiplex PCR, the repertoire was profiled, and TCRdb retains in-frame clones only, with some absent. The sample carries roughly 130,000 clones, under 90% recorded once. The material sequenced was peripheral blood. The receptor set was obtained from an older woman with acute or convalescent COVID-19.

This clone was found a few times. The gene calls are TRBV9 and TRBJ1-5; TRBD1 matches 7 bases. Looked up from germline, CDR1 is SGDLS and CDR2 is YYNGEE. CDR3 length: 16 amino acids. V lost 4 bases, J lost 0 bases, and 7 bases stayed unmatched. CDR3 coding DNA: TGTGCCAGCAGCCAGGGGGAGTTCAATAGCAATCAGCCCCAGCATTTT. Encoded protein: CASSQGEFNSNQPQHF.

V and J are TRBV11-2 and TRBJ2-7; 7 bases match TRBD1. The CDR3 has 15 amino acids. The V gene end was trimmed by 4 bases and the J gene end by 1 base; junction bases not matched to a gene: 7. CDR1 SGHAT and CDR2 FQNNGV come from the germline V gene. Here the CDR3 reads CASSSTGFGSYEQYF. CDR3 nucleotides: TGTGCCAGCAGCTCGACAGGGTTTGGGTCCTACGAGCAGTACTTC. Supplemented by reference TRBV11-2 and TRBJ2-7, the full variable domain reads EAGVAQSPRYKIIEKRQSVAFWCNPISGHATLYWYQQILGQGPKLLIQFQNNGVVDDSQLPKDRFSAERLKGVDSTLKIQPAKLEDSAVYLCASSSTGFGSYEQYFGPGTRLTVT.

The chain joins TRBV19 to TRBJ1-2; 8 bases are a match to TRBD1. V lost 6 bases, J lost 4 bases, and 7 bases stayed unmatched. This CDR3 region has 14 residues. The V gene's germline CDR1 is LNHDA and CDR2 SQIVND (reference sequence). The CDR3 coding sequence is TGTGCCAGTAGAACTCAGGACAGGGCCTATGGCTACACCTTC. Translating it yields CASRTQDRAYGYTF.

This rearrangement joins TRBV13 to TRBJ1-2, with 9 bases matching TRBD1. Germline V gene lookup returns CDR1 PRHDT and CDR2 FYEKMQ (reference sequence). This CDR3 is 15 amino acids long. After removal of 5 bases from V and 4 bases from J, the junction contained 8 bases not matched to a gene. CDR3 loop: CASSRRDRDSYGYTF. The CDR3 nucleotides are TGTGCCAGCAGCCGCCGGGACAGGGACTCCTATGGCTACACCTTC.

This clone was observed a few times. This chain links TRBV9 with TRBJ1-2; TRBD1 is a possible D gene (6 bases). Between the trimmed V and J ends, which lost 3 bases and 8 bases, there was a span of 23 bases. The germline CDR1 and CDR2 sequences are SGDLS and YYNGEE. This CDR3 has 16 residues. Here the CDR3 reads CASSETSDSLLGGYTF. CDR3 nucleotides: TGTGCCAGCAGCGAAACATCGGACAGCCTTCTGGGGGGCTACACCTTC.

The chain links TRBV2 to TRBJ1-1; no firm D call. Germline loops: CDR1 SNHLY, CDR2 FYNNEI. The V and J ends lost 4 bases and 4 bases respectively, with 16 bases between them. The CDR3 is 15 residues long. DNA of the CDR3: TGTGCCAGCAGTGTACAAGAGGGAAGAGCCACTGAAGCTTTCTTT. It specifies CASSVQEGRATEAFF.

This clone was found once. The CDR3 nucleotides read TGCAGTGCTAGTGGGCAGGGCTACGAGCAGTACGTC. This encodes CSASGQGYEQYV. The rearrangement joins TRBV20-1 to TRBJ2-7; D is possibly TRBD1 (5 bases). The CDR3 has 12 amino acids. V lost 3 bases and J 3 bases, leaving 9 bases between the germline ends. Germline V gene data show CDR1 as DFQATT and CDR2 as SNEGSKA (reference sequence).

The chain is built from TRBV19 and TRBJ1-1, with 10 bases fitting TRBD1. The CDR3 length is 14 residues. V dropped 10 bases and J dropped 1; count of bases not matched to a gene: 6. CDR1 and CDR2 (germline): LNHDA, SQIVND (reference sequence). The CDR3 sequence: CATSDRGTNTEAFF. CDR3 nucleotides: TGTGCCACATCGGACAGGGGGACGAACACTGAAGCTTTCTTT. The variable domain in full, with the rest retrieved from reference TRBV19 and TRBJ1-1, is DGGITQSPKYLFRKEGQNVTLSCEQNLNHDAMYWYRQDPGQGLRLIYYSQIVNDFQKGDIAEGYSVSREKKESFPLTVTSAQKNPTAFYLCATSDRGTNTEAFFGQGTRLTVV.

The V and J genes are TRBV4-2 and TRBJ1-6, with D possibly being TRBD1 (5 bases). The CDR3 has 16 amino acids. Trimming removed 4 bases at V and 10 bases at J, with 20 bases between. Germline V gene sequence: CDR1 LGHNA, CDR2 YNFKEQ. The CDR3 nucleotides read TGTGCCAGCAGCCTTCTAAGGGTGCAGGGTCGGTCACCCCTCCACTTT. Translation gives CASSLLRVQGRSPLHF.

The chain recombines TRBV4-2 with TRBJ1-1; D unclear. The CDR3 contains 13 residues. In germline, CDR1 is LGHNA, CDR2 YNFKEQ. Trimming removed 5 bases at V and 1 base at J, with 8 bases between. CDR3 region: CASSESRNTEAFF. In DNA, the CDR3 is TGTGCCAGCAGCGAGAGCCGGAACACTGAAGCTTTCTTT.

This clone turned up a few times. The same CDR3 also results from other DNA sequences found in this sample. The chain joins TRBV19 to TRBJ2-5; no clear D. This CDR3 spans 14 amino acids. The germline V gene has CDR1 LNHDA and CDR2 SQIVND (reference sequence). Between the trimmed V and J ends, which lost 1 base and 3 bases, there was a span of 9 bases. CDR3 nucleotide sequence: TGTGCCAGTAGTATAGGGCAGGCTAAAGAGACCCAGTACTTC. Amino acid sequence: CASSIGQAKETQYF.

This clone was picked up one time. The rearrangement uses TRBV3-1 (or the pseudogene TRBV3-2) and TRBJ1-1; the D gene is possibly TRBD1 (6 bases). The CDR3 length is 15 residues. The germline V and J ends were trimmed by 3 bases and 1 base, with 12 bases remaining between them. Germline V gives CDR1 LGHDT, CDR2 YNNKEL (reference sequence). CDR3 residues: CASSQAGAGNTEAFF. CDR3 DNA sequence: TGTGCCAGCAGCCAGGCGGGGGCCGGGAACACTGAAGCTTTCTTT.

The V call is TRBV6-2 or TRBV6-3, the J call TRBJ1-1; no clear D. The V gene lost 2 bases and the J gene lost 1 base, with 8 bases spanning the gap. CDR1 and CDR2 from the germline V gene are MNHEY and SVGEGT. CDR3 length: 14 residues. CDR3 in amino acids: CASSYPQKNTEAFF. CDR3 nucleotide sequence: TGTGCCAGCAGTTACCCACAGAAGAACACTGAAGCTTTCTTT.

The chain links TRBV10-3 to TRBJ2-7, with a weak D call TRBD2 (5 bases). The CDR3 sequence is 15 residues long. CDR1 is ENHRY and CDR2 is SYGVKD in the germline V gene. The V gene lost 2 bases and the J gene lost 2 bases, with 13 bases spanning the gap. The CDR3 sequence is CAISEDGAAAYEQYV. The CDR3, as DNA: TGTGCCATCAGTGAGGACGGAGCGGCGGCCTACGAGCAGTACGTC.

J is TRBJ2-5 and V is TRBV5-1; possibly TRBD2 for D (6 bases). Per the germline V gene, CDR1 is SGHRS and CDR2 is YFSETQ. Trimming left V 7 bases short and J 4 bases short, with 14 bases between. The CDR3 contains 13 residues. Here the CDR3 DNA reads TGCGCCAGCGGGGCTGGGGGGACAGAGACCCAGTACTTC. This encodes CASGAGGTETQYF.

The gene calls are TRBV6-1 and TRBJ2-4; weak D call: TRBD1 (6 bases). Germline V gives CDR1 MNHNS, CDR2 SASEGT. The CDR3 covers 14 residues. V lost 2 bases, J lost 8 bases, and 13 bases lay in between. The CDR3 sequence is CASSEKTGWDIQYF. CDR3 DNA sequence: TGTGCCAGCAGTGAAAAGACAGGATGGGACATTCAGTACTTC.

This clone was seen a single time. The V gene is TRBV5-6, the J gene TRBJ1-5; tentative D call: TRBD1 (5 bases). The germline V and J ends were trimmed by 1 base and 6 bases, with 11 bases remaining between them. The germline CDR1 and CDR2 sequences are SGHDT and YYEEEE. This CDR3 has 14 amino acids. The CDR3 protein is CASSLKGKLQPQHF. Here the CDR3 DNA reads TGTGCCAGCAGCTTGAAGGGGAAGCTTCAGCCCCAGCATTTT.

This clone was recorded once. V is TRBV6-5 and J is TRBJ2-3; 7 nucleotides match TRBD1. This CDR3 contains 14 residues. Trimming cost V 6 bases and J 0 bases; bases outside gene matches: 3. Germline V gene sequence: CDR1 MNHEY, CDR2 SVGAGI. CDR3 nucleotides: TGTGCCAGCAGCCAGGGGGTTAGCACAGATACGCAGTATTTT. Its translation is CASSQGVSTDTQYF.

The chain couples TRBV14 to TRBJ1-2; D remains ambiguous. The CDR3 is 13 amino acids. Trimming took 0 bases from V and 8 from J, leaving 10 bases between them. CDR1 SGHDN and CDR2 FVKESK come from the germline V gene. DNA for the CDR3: TGTGCCAGCAGCCAAGATCCCAGTAAAGGCTACACCTTC. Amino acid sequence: CASSQDPSKGYTF. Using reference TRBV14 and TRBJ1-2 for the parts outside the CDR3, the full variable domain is EAGVTQFPSHSVIEKGQTVTLRCDPISGHDNLYWYRRVMGKEIKFLLHFVKESKQDESGMPNNRFLAERTGGTYSTLKVQPAELEDSGVYFCASSQDPSKGYTFGSGTRLTVV.

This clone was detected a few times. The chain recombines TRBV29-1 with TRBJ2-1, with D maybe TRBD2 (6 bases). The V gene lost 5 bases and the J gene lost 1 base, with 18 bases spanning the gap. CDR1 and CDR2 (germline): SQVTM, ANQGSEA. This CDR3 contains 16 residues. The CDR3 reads CSVSPHGGNSYNEQFF. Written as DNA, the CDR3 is TGCAGCGTTTCCCCCCACGGGGGAAATTCCTACAATGAGCAGTTCTTC.